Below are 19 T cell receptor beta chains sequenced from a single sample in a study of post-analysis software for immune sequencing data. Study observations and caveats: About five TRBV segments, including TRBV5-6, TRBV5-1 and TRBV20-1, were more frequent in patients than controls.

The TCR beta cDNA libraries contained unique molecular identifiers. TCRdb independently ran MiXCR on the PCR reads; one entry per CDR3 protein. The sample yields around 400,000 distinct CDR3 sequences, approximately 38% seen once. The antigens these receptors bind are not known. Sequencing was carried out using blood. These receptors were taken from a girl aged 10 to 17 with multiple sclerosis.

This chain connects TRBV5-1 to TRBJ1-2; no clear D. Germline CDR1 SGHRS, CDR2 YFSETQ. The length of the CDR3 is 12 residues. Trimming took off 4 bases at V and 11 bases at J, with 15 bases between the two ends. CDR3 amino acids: CASSVDYFGYTF. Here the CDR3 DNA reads TGCGCCAGCAGCGTGGACTATTTCGGGTACACCTTC. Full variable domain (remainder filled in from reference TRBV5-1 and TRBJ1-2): KAGVTQTPRYLIKTRGQQVTLSCSPISGHRSVSWYQQTPGQGLQFLFEYFSETQRNKGNFPGRFSGRQFSNSRSEMNVSTLELGDSALYLCASSVDYFGYTFGSGTRLTVV.

CDR3: CASSGSGTSGAYEQYF. CDR3 bases: TGTGCCAGCAGCGGGAGTGGGACTAGCGGAGCCTACGAGCAGTACTTC. This chain joins TRBV11-1 and TRBJ2-7, with 11 positions matching TRBD2. CDR1 SGHAT and CDR2 FQDESV come from the germline V gene (reference sequence). The J segment lost 2 bases and the V segment lost 5 bases, leaving 8 bases of the junction unmatched. There are 16 residues in the CDR3.

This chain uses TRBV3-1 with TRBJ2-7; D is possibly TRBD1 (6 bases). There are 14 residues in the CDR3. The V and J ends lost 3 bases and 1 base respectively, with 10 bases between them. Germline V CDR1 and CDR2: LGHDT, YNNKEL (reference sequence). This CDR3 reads CASSQNRASYEQYF. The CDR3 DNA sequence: TGTGCCAGCAGCCAGAACAGGGCTTCCTACGAGCAGTACTTC.

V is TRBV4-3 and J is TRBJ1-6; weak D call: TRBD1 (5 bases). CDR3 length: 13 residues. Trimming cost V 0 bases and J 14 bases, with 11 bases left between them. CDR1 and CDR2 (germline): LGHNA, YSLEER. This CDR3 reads CASSQEGTSTLHF. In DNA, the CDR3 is TGCGCCAGCAGCCAAGAAGGGACCTCAACCCTCCACTTT.

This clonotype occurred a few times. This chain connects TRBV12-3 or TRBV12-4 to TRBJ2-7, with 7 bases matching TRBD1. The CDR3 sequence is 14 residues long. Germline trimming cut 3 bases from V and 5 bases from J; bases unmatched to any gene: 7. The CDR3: CASSFTTGSDEQYF. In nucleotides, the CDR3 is TGTGCCAGCAGTTTTACGACAGGGAGCGACGAGCAGTACTTC.

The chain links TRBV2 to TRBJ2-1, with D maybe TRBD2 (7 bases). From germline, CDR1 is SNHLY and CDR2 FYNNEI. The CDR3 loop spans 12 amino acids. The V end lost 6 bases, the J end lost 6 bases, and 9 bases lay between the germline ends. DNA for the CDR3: TGTGCCAGCAGGGGGGGGCCCAATGAGCAGTTCTTC. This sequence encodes CASRGGPNEQFF.

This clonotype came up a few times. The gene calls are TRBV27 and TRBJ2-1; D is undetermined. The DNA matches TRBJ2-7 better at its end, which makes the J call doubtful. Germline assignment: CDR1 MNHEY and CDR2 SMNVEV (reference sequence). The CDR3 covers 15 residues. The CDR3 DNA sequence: TGTGCCAGCAGCATGACATCAACGTCCTACAATGAGCAGTACTTC. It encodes CASSMTSTSYNEQYF.

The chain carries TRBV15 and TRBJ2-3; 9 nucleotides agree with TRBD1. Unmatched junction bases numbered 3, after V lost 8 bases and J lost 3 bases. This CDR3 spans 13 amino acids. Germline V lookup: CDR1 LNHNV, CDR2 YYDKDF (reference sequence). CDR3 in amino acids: CATGDRVTDTQYF. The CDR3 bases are TGTGCCACCGGGGACAGGGTAACAGATACGCAGTATTTT. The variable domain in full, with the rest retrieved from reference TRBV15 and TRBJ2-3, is DAMVIQNPRYQVTQFGKPVTLSCSQTLNHNVMYWYQQKSSQAPKLLFHYYDKDFNNEADTPDNFQSRRPNTSFCFLDIRSPGLGDTAMYLCATGDRVTDTQYFGPGTRLTVL.

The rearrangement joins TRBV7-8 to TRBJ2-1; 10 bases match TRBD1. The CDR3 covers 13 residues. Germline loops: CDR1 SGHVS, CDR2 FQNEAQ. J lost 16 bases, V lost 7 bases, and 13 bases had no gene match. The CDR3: CASTPNVGTGDFF. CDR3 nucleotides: TGTGCCAGCACCCCCAACGTTGGGACAGGGGATTTCTTC.

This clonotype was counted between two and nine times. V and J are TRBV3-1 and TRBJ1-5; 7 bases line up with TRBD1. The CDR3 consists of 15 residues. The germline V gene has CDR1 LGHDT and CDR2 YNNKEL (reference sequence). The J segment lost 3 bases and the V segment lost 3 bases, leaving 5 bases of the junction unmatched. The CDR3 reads CASSQGTGANQPQHF. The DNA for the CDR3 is TGTGCCAGCAGCCAGGGTACAGGGGCCAATCAGCCCCAGCATTTT.

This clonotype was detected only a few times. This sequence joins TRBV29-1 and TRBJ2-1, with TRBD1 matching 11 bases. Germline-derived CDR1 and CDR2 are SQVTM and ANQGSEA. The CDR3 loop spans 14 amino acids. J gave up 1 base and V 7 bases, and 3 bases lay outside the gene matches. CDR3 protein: CSGRDRGSYNEQFF. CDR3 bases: TGCAGCGGCCGGGACAGGGGGTCCTACAATGAGCAGTTCTTC.

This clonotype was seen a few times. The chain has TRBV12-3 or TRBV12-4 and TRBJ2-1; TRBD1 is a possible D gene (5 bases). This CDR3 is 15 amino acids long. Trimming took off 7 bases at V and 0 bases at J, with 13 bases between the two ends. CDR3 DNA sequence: TGTGCCAGCACCCTGCAGCAGGGCTCCTACAATGAGCAGTTCTTC. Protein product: CASTLQQGSYNEQFF.

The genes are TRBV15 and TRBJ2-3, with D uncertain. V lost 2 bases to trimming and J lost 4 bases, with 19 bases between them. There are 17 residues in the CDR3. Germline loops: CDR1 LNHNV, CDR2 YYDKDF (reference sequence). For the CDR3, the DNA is TGTGCCACCAGCAGATTGCAATCATCCCCCACCGCAGATACGCAGTATTTT. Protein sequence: CATSRLQSSPTADTQYF.

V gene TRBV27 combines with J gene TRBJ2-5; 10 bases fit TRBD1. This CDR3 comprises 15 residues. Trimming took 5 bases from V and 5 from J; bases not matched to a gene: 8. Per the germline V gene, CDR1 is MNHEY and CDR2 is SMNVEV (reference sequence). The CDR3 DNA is TGTGCCAGCAGTCCCCTCGGGACAGGGGAGGAGACCCAGTACTTC. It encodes CASSPLGTGEETQYF.

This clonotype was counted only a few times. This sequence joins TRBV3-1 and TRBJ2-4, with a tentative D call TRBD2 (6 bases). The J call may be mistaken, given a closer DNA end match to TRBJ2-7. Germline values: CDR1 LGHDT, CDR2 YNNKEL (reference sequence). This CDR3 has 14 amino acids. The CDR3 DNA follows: TGTGCCAGCAGCCAGGGTGGAGGGGAAGGCGAGCAGTACTTC. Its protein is CASSQGGGEGEQYF.

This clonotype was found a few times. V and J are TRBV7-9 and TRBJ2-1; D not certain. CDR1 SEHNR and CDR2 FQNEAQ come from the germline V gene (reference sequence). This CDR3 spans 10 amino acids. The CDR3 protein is CVCGYNEQFF. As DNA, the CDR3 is TGTGTATGCGGCTACAATGAGCAGTTCTTC.

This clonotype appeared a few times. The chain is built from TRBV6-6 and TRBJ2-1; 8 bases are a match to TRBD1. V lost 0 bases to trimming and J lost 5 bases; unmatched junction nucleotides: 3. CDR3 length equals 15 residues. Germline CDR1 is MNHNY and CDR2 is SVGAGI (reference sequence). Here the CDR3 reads CASSYSRQGNNEQFF. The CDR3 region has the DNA TGTGCCAGCAGTTACTCCCGACAGGGGAACAATGAGCAGTTCTTC.

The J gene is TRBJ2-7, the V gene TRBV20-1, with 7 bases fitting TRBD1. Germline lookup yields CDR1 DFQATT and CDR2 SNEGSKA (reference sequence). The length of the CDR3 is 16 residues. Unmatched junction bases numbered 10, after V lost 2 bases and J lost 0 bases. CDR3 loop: CSARSHGQAYSYEQYF. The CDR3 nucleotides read TGCAGTGCTAGATCTCATGGACAGGCTTACTCCTACGAGCAGTACTTC.

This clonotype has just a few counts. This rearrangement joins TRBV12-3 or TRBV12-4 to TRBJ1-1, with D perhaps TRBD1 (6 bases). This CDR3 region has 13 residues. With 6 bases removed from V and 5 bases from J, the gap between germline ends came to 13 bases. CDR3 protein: CASSPQGKTEAFF. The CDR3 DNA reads TGTGCCAGCAGCCCGCAGGGGAAGACTGAAGCTTTCTTT.